The present T cell receptor (beta chain) was sequenced within a study of response to subunit inactivated influenza vaccine. A single record per CDR3 protein comes from TCRdb applying MiXCR to the RT-PCR reads. The sample lists about 540,000 distinct CDR3 sequences, approximately 15% occurring once. This clonotype came up a few times. The sample here was PBMCs from blood, taken 12 days after vaccination. This receptor was taken from a man aged 45-65 years who received an inactivated influenza vaccine.

Here the CDR3 reads CASSLSWGPTNRNEQFF. The CDR3 nucleotides are TGCGCCAGCAGCTTAAGCTGGGGACCCACAAATAGAAATGAGCAGTTCTTC. The chain couples TRBV5-1 to TRBJ2-1, with D perhaps TRBD1 or TRBD2 (5 bases each). The CDR3 runs to 17 residues. Germline loops: CDR1 SGHRS, CDR2 YFSETQ. Trimming pared 2 bases from V and 7 bases from J, leaving 22 bases between.